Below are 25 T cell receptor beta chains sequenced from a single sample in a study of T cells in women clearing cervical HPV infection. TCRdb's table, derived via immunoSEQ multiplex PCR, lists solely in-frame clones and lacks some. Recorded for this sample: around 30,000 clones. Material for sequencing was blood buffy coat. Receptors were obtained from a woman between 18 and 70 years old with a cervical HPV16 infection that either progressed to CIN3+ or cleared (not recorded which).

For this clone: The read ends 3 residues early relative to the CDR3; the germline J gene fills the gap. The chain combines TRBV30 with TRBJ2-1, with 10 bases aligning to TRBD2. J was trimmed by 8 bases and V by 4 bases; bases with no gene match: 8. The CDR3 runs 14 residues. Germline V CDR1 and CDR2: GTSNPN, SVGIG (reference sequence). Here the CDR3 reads CAWNPPSGRDEQFF. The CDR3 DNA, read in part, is TGTGCCTGGAATCCCCCCAGCGGGAGGGATGAG.

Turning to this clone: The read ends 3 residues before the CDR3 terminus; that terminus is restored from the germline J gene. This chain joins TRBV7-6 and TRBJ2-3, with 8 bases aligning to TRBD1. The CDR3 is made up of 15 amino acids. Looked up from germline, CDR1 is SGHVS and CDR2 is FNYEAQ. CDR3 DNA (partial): TGTGCCAGCAGTCTCCGGACAGGGCGGGGAGAGACG. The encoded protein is CASSLRTGRGET. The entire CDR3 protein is CASSLRTGRGETQYF.

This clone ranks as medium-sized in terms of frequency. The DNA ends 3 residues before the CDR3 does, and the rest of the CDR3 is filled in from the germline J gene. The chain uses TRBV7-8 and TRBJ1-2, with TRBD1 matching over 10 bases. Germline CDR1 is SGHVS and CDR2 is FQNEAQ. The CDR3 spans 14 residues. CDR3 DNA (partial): TGTGCCAGCAGCTTAGATATGACAGGGGGCGGC. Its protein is CASSLDMTGGG. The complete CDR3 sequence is CASSLDMTGGGYTF.

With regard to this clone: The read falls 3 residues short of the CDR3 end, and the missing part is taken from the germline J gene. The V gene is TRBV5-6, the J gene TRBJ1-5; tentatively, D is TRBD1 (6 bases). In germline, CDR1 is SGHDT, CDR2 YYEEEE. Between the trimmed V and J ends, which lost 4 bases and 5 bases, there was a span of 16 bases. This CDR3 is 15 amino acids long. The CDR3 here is CASSRTGLRDQPQHF. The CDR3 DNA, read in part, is TGTGCCAGCAGCCGCACAGGGCTTAGGGATCAGCCC.

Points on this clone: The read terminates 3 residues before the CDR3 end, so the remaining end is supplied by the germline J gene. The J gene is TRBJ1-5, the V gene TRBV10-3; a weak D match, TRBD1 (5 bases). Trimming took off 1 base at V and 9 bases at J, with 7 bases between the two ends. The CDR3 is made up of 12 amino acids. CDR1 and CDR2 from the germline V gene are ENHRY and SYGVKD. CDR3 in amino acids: CAISELGGPQHF. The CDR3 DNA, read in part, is TGTGCCATCAGTGAGTTGGGGGGGCCC.

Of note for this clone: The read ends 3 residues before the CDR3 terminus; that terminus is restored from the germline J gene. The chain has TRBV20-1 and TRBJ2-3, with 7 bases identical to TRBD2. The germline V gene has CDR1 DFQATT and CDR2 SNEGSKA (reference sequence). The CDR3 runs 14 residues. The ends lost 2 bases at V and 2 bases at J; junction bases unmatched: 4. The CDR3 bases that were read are TGCAGTGCTAGAATAGCGGGCCTCACAGATACG. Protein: CSARIAGLTDT. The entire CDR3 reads CSARIAGLTDTQYF.

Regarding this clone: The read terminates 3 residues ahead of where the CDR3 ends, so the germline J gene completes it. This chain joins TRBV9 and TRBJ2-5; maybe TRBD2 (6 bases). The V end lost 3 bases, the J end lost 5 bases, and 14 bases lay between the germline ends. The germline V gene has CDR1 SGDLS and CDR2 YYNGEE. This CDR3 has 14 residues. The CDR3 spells CASSAGTAKETQYF. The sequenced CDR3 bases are TGTGCCAGCAGCGCCGGGACTGCAAAGGAGACC.

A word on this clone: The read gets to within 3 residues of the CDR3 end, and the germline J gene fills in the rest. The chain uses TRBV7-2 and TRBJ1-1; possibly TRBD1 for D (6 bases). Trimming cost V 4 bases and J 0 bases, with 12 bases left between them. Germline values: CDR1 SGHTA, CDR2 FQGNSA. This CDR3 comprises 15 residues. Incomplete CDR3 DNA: TGTGCCAGCAGCTCCCGACAGGCCTTGAACACTGAA. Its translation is CASSSRQALNTE. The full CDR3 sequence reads CASSSRQALNTEAFF.

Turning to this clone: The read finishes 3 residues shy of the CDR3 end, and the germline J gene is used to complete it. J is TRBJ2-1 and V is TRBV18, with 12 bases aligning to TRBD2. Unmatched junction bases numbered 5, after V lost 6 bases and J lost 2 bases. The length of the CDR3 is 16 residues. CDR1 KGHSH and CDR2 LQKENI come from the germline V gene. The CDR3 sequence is CASSLGLAGPYNEQFF. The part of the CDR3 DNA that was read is TGTGCCAGCTCGCTAGGACTAGCGGGACCCTACAATGAG.

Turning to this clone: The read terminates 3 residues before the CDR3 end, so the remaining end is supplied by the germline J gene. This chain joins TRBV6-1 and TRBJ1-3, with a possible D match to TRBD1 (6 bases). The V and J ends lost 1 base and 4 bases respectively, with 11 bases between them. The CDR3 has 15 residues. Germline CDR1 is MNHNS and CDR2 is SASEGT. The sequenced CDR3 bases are TGTGCCAGCAGTGAAGGTACAGGGAGCGGAAACACC. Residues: CASSEGTGSGNT. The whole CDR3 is CASSEGTGSGNTIYF.

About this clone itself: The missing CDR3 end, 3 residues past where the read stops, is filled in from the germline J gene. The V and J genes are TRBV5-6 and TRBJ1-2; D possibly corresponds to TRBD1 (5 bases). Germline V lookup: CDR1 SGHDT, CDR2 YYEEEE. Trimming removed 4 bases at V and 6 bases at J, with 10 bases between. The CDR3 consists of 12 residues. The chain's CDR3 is CASSPGSHGYTF. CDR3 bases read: TGTGCCAGCAGCCCAGGGAGTCATGGC.

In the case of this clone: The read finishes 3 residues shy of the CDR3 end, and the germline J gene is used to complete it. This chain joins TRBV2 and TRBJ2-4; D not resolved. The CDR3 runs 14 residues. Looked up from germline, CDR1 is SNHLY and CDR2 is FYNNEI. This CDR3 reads CASSEQLSYYGQYF. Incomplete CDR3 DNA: TGTGCCAGCAGTGAACAGCTATCCTACTATGGT.

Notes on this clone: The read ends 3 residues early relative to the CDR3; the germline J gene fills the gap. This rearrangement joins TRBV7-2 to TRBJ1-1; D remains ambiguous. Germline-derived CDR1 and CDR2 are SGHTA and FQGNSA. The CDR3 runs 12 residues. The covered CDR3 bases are TGTGCCAGCAGCTTAGCGCTCGGGGAA. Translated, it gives CASSLALGE. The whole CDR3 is CASSLALGEAFF.

Partial CDR3 DNA: TGTGCCAGCAGCTTGGAACCTATTAATGAAAAA. Residues: CASSLEPINEK. The whole CDR3 protein reads CASSLEPINEKLFF. This rearrangement joins TRBV5-4 to TRBJ1-4; no firm D call. The CDR3 end falls 3 residues outside the read, so it is completed with the germline J gene. The CDR3 runs 14 residues. Germline V gene lookup returns CDR1 SGHNT and CDR2 YYREEE (reference sequence). V shed 0 bases and J shed 4 bases, with 7 bases lying between them.

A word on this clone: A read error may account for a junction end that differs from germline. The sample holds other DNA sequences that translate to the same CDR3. The sequenced part of the CDR3 DNA is TGTGCCAGCAGCCCTAGTCACTCTGGAAACACA. This encodes CASSPSHSGNT. Given in full, the CDR3 is CASSPSHSGNTIYF. This chain joins TRBV7-3 and TRBJ1-3; no firm D call. Read data end 3 residues before the CDR3 end; the end is taken from the germline J gene. This CDR3 is built from 14 residues. Germline lookup yields CDR1 SGHTA and CDR2 FQGTGA.

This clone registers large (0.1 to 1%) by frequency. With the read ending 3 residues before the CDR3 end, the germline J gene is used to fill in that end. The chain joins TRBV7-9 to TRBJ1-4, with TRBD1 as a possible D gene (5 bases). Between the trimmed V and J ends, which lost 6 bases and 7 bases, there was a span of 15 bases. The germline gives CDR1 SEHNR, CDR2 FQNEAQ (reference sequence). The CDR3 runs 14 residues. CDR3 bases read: TGTGCCAGCAGTCATAATCCAGGGTTTGAAAAA. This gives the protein CASSHNPGFEK. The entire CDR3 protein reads CASSHNPGFEKLFF.

The CDR3 DNA, read in part, is TGTGCCAGCATTGGGACAGGGGGCCACATGAACACTGAA. Protein sequence: CASIGTGGHMNTE. Given in full, the CDR3 is CASIGTGGHMNTEAFF. V usage is TRBV2 and J usage is TRBJ1-1; 12 bases align to TRBD1. The read terminates 3 residues before the CDR3 end, so the remaining end is supplied by the germline J gene. From germline, CDR1 is SNHLY and CDR2 FYNNEI. With 7 bases clipped from V and 0 bases from J, the junction kept 6 bases outside the gene matches. The CDR3 runs to 16 residues.

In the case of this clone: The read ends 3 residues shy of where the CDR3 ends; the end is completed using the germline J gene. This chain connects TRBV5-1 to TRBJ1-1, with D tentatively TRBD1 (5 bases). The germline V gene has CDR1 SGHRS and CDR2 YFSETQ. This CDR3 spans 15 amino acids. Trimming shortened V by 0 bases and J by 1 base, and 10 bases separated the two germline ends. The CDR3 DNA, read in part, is TGCGCCAGCAGCTTGGCGGGGGTGAAGAACACTGAA. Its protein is CASSLAGVKNTE. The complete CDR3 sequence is CASSLAGVKNTEAFF.

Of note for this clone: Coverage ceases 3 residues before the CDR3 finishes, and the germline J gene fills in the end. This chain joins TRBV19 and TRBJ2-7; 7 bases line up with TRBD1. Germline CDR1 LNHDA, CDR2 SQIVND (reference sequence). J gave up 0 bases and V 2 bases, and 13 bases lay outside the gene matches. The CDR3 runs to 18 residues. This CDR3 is CASSIKTGQPYHSYEQYF. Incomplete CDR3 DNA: TGTGCCAGTAGTATAAAGACGGGACAGCCCTACCACTCCTACGAG.

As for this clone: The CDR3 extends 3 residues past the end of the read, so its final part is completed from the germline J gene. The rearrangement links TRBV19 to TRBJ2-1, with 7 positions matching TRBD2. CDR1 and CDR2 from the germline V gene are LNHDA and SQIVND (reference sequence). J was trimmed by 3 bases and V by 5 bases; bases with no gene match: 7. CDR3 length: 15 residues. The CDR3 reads CASSGFGGSYNEQFF. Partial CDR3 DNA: TGTGCCAGTAGTGGGTTCGGCGGGAGCTACAATGAG.

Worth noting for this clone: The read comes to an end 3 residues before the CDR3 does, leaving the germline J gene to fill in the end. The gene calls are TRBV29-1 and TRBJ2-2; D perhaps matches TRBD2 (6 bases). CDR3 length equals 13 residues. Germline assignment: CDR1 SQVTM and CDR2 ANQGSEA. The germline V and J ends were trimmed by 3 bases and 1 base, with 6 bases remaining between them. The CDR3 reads CSVDSGNTGELFF. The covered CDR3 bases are TGCAGCGTTGATAGCGGGAACACCGGGGAG.

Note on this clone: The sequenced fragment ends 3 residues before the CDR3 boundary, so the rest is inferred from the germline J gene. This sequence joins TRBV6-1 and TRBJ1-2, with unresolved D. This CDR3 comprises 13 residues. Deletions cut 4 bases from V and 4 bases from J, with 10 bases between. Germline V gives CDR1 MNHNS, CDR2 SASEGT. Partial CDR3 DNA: TGTGCCAGCAGTGCACAGATAAGCTATGGC. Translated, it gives CASSAQISYG. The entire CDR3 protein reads CASSAQISYGYTF.

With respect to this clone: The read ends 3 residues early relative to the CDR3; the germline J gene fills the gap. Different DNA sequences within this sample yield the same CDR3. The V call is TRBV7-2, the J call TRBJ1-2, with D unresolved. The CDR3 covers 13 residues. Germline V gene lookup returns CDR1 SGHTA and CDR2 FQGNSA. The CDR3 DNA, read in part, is TGTGCCAGCAGCTTAGGCCACTCCTACGAC. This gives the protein CASSLGHSYD. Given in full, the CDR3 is CASSLGHSYDYTF.

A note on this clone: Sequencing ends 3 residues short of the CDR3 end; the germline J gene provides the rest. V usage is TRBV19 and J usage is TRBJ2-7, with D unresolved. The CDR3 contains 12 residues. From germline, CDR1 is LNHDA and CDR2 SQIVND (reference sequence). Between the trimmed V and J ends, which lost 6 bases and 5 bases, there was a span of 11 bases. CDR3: CASSPETDEQYF. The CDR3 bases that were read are TGTGCCAGTAGCCCAGAAACCGACGAG.

Here the CDR3 reads CASSLTIAGERNDYTF. The CDR3 bases that were read are TGTGCCAGCAGCTTAACCATAGCGGGAGAGAGAAATGAC. The chain has TRBV7-3 and TRBJ1-2, with D unresolved. The read halts 3 residues ahead of the CDR3 end, with the missing end drawn from the germline J gene. Germline V lookup: CDR1 SGHTA, CDR2 FQGTGA. This CDR3 has 16 amino acids.